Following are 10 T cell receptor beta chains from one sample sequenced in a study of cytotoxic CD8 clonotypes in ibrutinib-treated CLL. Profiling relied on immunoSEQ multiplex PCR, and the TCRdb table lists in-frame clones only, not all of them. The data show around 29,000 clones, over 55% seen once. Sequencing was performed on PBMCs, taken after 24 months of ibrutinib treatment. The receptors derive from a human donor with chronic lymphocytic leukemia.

CDR3 region: CASSGPGTVSTEAFF. CDR3 in DNA: TGTGCCAGCAGTGGACCCGGGACTGTCAGCACTGAAGCTTTCTTT. The chain joins TRBV6-5 to TRBJ1-1, with D perhaps TRBD1 (5 bases). From germline, CDR1 is MNHEY and CDR2 SVGAGI. The CDR3 is made up of 15 amino acids. Trimming stripped 5 bases from V and 4 bases from J, with 17 bases between.

The CDR3, as DNA: TGTGCCTGGAGTGTCTTGAGACTTAACTATGGCTACACCTTC. It codes for CAWSVLRLNYGYTF. The chain combines TRBV30 with TRBJ1-2; D gene unclear. CDR3 length: 14 amino acids. Germline CDR1 GTSNPN, CDR2 SVGIG (reference sequence). V was cut by 0 bases and J by 1 base, with 9 bases left in between.

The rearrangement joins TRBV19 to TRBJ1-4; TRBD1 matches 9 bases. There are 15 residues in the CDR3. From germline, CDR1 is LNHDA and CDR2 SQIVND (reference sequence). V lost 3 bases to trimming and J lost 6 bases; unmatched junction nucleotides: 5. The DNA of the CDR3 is TGTGCCAGTAGTATTGGGGACAGGGCGGATGAAAAACTGTTTTTT. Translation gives CASSIGDRADEKLFF.

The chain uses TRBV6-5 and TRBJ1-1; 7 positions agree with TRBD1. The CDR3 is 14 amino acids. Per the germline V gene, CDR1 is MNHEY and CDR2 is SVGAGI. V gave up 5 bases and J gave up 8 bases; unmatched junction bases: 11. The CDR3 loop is CASSTPQRGLEAFF. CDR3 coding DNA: TGTGCCAGCAGTACTCCTCAGAGGGGGCTCGAAGCTTTCTTT.

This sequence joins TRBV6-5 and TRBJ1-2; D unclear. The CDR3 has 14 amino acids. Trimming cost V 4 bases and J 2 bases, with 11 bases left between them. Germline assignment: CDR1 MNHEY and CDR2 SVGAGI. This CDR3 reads CASSSPRGNYGYTF. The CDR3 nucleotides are TGTGCCAGCAGTTCCCCTAGAGGGAACTATGGCTACACCTTC.

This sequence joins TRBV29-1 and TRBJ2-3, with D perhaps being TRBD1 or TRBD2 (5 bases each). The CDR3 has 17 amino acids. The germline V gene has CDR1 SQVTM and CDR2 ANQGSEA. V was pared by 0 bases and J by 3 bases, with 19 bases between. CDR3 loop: CSVEDPYTGLLTDTQYF. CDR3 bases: TGCAGCGTTGAAGATCCTTATACGGGGCTGTTAACAGATACGCAGTATTTT.

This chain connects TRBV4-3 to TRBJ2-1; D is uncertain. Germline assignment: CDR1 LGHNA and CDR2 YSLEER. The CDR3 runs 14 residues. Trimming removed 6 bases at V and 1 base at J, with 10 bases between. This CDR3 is CASSLVGSYNEQFF. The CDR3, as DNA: TGCGCCAGCAGTCTAGTTGGTTCCTACAATGAGCAGTTCTTC.

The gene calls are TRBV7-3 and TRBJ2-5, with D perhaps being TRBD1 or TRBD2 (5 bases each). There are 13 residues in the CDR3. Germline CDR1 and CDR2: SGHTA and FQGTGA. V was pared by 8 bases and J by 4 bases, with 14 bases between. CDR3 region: CASGVGPGETQYF. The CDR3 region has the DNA TGTGCCAGCGGGGTGGGACCGGGAGAGACCCAGTACTTC.

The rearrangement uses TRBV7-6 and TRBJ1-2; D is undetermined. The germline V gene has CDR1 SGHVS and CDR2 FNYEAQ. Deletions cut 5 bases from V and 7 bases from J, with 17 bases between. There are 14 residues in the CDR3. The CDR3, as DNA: TGTGCCAGCAGCCCCGGGGTCGAGGACCCTGGCTACACCTTC. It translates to CASSPGVEDPGYTF.

The CDR3 nucleotides read TGTGCCAGCAGAGCCCTTGGGACGGCCAACGAGCAGTACTTC. Protein sequence: CASRALGTANEQYF. J is TRBJ2-7 and V is TRBV2, with D possibly called TRBD1 or TRBD2 (5 bases each). The germline V and J ends were trimmed by 6 bases and 5 bases, with 17 bases remaining between them. The CDR3 has 14 amino acids. Germline V gene data show CDR1 as SNHLY and CDR2 as FYNNEI.